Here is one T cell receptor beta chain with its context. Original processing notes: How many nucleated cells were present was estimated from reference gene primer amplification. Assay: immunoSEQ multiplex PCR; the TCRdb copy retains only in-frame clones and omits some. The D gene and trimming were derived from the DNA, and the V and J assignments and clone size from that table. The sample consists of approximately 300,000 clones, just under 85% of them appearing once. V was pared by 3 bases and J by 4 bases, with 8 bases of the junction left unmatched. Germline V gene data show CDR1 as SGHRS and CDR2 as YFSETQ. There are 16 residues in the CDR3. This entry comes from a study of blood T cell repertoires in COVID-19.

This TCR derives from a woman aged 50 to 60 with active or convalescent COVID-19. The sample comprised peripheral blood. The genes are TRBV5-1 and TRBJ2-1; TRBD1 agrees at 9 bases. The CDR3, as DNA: TGCGCCAGCAGCTCCCCCGTGGGACAGGGTTACAATGAGCAGTTCTTC. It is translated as CASSSPVGQGYNEQFF.